Below, 8 T cell receptor beta chains from the same sample are listed, as sequenced in a study of T cells in women clearing cervical HPV infection. Using immunoSEQ multiplex PCR, the repertoire was profiled, and TCRdb retains in-frame clones only, with some absent. The listing records some 20,000 clones. Sample: blood buffy coat. The receptors come from a woman aged 18 to 69 with a cervical HPV16 infection that either progressed to CIN3+ or cleared (not recorded which).

Notes on this clone: The CDR3 goes on 3 residues after the read ends, and that part is filled in from the germline J gene. The chain has TRBV2 and TRBJ1-1; D is ambiguous. The CDR3 is made up of 15 amino acids. V gave up 2 bases and J gave up 2 bases, with 12 bases separating them. CDR1 and CDR2 (germline): SNHLY, FYNNEI. The CDR3 protein is CASSESRVPNTEAFF. The covered CDR3 bases are TGTGCCAGCAGTGAATCGAGGGTACCCAACACTGAA. Looking up the rest from reference TRBV2 and TRBJ1-1 gives the full variable domain: EPEVTQTPSHQVTQMGQEVILRCVPISNHLYFYWYRQILGQKVEFLVSFYNNEISEKSEIFDDQFSVERPDGSNFTLKIRSTKLEDSAMYFCASSESRVPNTEAFFGQGTRLTVV.

Concerning this clone: The read falls 3 residues short of the CDR3 end, and the missing part is taken from the germline J gene. The chain combines TRBV29-1 with TRBJ2-3; D might be TRBD2 (5 bases). CDR1 SQVTM and CDR2 ANQGSEA come from the germline V gene. The CDR3 contains 13 residues. CDR3: CSVVAWIGETQYF. The sequenced CDR3 bases are TGCAGCGTTGTAGCGTGGATAGGAGAGACG.

Points on this clone: The CDR3 extends 3 residues past the end of the read, so its final part is completed from the germline J gene. V is TRBV7-3 and J is TRBJ2-5, with 8 bases that match TRBD1. This CDR3 has 14 residues. Germline CDR1 reads SGHTA; CDR2 reads FQGTGA. J was trimmed by 4 bases and V by 4 bases; bases with no gene match: 5. The CDR3 DNA, read in part, is TGTGCCAGCAGCTCCTCAGGGGGCTCAGAGACC. Protein sequence: CASSSSGGSET. The complete CDR3 sequence is CASSSSGGSETQYF.

On this clone: The DNA ends 3 residues before the CDR3 does, and the rest of the CDR3 is filled in from the germline J gene. The gene calls are TRBV6-2 or TRBV6-3 and TRBJ2-1, with TRBD2 matching over 10 bases. CDR3 length equals 14 residues. J was trimmed by 2 bases and V by 6 bases; bases with no gene match: 1. The germline V gene encodes CDR1 MNHEY and CDR2 SVGEGT. This CDR3 reads CASRSGGAYNEQFF. The DNA read from the CDR3 is TGTGCCAGCAGGAGCGGGGGGGCCTACAATGAG.

For this clone: With the read ending 3 residues before the CDR3 end, the germline J gene is used to fill in that end. This chain joins TRBV11-2 and TRBJ2-1; possibly TRBD1 for D (5 bases). Looked up from germline, CDR1 is SGHAT and CDR2 is FQNNGV. This CDR3 contains 15 residues. Trimming cost V 4 bases and J 4 bases, with 14 bases left between them. The covered CDR3 bases are TGTGCCAGCAGCTCGGGCCAGGGCAGATACAATGAG. Translating gives CASSSGQGRYNE. The whole CDR3 protein is CASSSGQGRYNEQFF. Full variable domain (rest looked up from reference TRBV11-2 and TRBJ2-1): EAGVAQSPRYKIIEKRQSVAFWCNPISGHATLYWYQQILGQGPKLLIQFQNNGVVDDSQLPKDRFSAERLKGVDSTLKIQPAKLEDSAVYLCASSSGQGRYNEQFFGPGTRLTVL.

Concerning this clone itself: The CDR3 is cut off 3 residues early in the read; its end comes from the germline J gene. The chain carries TRBV28 and TRBJ2-7; 8 positions agree with TRBD1. This CDR3 contains 14 residues. V lost 6 bases, J lost 2 bases, and 6 bases stayed unmatched. Germline CDR1 reads MDHEN; CDR2 reads SYDVKM. CDR3: CASRRQGITYEQYF. The covered CDR3 bases are TGTGCCAGCAGACGACAGGGGATTACCTACGAG.

In the case of this clone: The CDR3 end lies 3 residues beyond the end of the read and is filled in from the germline J gene. The chain joins TRBV19 to TRBJ2-1; TRBD1 matches at 8 bases. The CDR3 runs 16 residues. The V and J ends lost 8 bases and 4 bases, in that order; junction bases with no gene match: 13. The germline CDR1 and CDR2 sequences are LNHDA and SQIVND (reference sequence). CDR3 DNA, as far as it was read: TGTGCCAGTTCCTCAGAGCCGGGACAGGTTTACAATGAG. Its protein product is CASSSEPGQVYNE. The CDR3 in its entirety is CASSSEPGQVYNEQFF. The full variable domain, completed using reference TRBV19 and TRBJ2-1, is DGGITQSPKYLFRKEGQNVTLSCEQNLNHDAMYWYRQDPGQGLRLIYYSQIVNDFQKGDIAEGYSVSREKKESFPLTVTSAQKNPTAFYLCASSSEPGQVYNEQFFGPGTRLTVL.

About this clone itself: The sequenced fragment ends 3 residues before the CDR3 boundary, so the rest is inferred from the germline J gene. V usage is TRBV20-1 and J usage is TRBJ2-3, with unresolved D. Germline V lookup: CDR1 DFQATT, CDR2 SNEGSKA (reference sequence). This CDR3 is built from 14 residues. V was shortened by 2 bases and J by 0 bases, with 9 bases between the two germline ends. CDR3 bases read: TGCAGTGCTAGATTGATACAGAGCACAGATACG. It is translated as CSARLIQSTDT. The complete CDR3 sequence is CSARLIQSTDTQYF.